These 30 T cell receptor beta chains were sequenced from one sample in a study. TCRdb redid the calling of the 5' RACE reads with MiXCR, one entry per CDR3 protein. The sample includes some 64,000 distinct CDR3 sequences, 20% to 25% seen only once; the top ten take just under 3%. The sample consisted of memory CD4+ T cells sorted from a lymph node. Stated subset: memory CD4+ T cells, CD4+CD45RO+CD25-. These receptors all come from a female donor with breast cancer.

On this clonotype itself: This may arise from a read error, as a much more abundant clone is one base away. This CDR3 is missing its conserved last phenylalanine or tryptophan, likely due to a read error. V gene TRBV24-1 combines with J gene TRBJ1-5; TRBD1 is a possible D gene (5 bases). The CDR3 is 16 residues long. Germline CDR1 KGHDR, CDR2 SFDVKD. Deletions cut 4 bases from V and 0 bases from J, with 12 bases between. CDR3 coding DNA: TGTGCCACCAGTGAAAGGGCCAGGGATAGCAATCAGCCCCAGCATTGT. Encoded protein: CATSERARDSNQPQHC.

This clonotype has a count of ten or more. The chain uses TRBV29-1 and TRBJ2-5; TRBD2 matches at 8 bases. V lost 7 bases and J lost 5; bases outside the gene matches: 12. The CDR3 loop spans 14 amino acids. Looked up from germline, CDR1 is SQVTM and CDR2 is ANQGSEA. The CDR3 region is CSAHGIAGMETQYF. Here the CDR3 DNA reads TGCAGCGCTCACGGTATAGCGGGGATGGAGACCCAGTACTTC.

The rearrangement links TRBV12-3 or TRBV12-4 to TRBJ1-5, with D possibly TRBD1 on 5 matching bases. This CDR3 has 13 residues. V was cut by 6 bases and J by 4 bases, with 10 bases left in between. The CDR3 loop reads CASRWGGNQPQHF. In DNA, the CDR3 is TGTGCCAGCAGGTGGGGGGGGAATCAGCCCCAGCATTTT.

The genes are TRBV5-1 and TRBJ2-5; TRBD1 agrees at 7 bases. Germline CDR1 SGHRS, CDR2 YFSETQ. J was trimmed by 5 bases and V by 4 bases; bases with no gene match: 5. The CDR3 extends over 13 amino acids. CDR3 DNA sequence: TGCGCCAGCAGCCAAGGGGGCGGGGAGACCCAGTACTTC. Protein sequence: CASSQGGGETQYF. The whole variable domain, remainder taken from reference TRBV5-1 and TRBJ2-5, is KAGVTQTPRYLIKTRGQQVTLSCSPISGHRSVSWYQQTPGQGLQFLFEYFSETQRNKGNFPGRFSGRQFSNSRSEMNVSTLELGDSALYLCASSQGGGETQYFGPGTRLLVL.

This clonotype was seen a handful of times. Written as DNA, the CDR3 is TGTGCCAGCAGTTACGGGGGGCGCATCTATGGCTACACCTTC. This translates into CASSYGGRIYGYTF. The chain uses TRBV6-2 or TRBV6-3 and TRBJ1-2; weak D call: TRBD1 (6 bases). The CDR3 is 14 amino acids. V was trimmed by 2 bases and J by 4 bases, leaving 11 bases between them. The germline CDR1 and CDR2 sequences are MNHEY and SVGEGT.

This clonotype has just a few counts. The genes are TRBV6-6 and TRBJ2-1; D gene ambiguous. The germline gives CDR1 MNHNY, CDR2 SVGAGI (reference sequence). The CDR3 runs 15 residues. V gave up 3 bases and J gave up 5 bases, with 14 bases separating them. DNA of the CDR3: TGTGCCAGCAGTTATGGCCGCGCAGATCACAATGAGCAGTTCTTC. Its translation is CASSYGRADHNEQFF.

This chain connects TRBV6-2 or TRBV6-3 to TRBJ1-3; possible D gene TRBD1, 5 bases. This CDR3 has 19 residues. CDR1 is MNHEY and CDR2 is SVGEGT in the germline V gene. The V and J ends lost 5 bases and 0 bases respectively, with 23 bases between them. CDR3 DNA: TGTGCCAGCAGTCGACCTTTCGCCCCAGGGACCCGCTCTGGAAACACCATATATTTT. As protein: CASSRPFAPGTRSGNTIYF.

This clonotype turned up a few times. The CDR3 end shows no conserved phenylalanine or tryptophan, and so a read error is likely. The J gene is TRBJ2-3, the V gene TRBV5-1, with TRBD2 identical over 7 bases. The CDR3 runs to 14 residues. Per the germline V gene, CDR1 is SGHRS and CDR2 is YFSETQ. V lost 0 bases, J lost 4 bases, and 2 bases stayed unmatched. The CDR3 here is CASSLGTRSDTQYL. The CDR3 region has the DNA TGCGCCAGCAGCTTGGGGACTAGATCAGATACGCAGTATTTA.

The chain joins TRBV3-1 to TRBJ1-1; possibly TRBD1 for D (6 bases). V shed 0 bases and J shed 10 bases, with 12 bases lying between them. This CDR3 is 13 amino acids long. CDR1 LGHDT and CDR2 YNNKEL come from the germline V gene (reference sequence). CDR3 bases: TGTGCCAGCAGCCAAGATAGAGGGGGGGCAGCTTTCTTT. This encodes CASSQDRGGAAFF.

The chain couples TRBV12-3 or TRBV12-4 to TRBJ1-2, with a tentative D call TRBD1 (6 bases). V lost 6 bases and J 7 bases, leaving 12 bases between the germline ends. The CDR3 spans 12 residues. The CDR3 region has the DNA TGTGCCAGCAGCCCAGGGGACGGTGGCTACACCTTC. Translated: CASSPGDGGYTF.

At least ten counts were recorded for this clonotype. The V and J genes are TRBV20-1 and TRBJ1-1; weak D call: TRBD1 (5 bases). The CDR3 loop spans 12 amino acids. The V end was cut by 8 bases, the J end by 5 bases, with 15 bases between. CDR1 is DFQATT and CDR2 is SNEGSKA in the germline V gene (reference sequence). The CDR3 region is CSSQPGGTEAFF. The DNA for the CDR3 is TGCAGTTCCCAACCCGGGGGGACTGAAGCTTTCTTT.

This clonotype has ten or more counts. This chain joins TRBV10-2 and TRBJ2-2; no clear D. V gave up 5 bases and J gave up 3 bases, with 1 base separating them. Germline CDR1 WSHSY, CDR2 SAAADI. The CDR3 has 11 residues. As DNA, the CDR3 is TGCGCCAGCAGTCACACCGGGGAGCTGTTTTTT. Residues: CASSHTGELFF.

This clonotype was seen a few times. The rearrangement uses TRBV7-2 and TRBJ2-6; D is uncertain. CDR1 SGHTA and CDR2 FQGNSA come from the germline V gene. Trimming took off 2 bases at V and 3 bases at J, with 5 bases between the two ends. This CDR3 comprises 14 residues. The CDR3 spells CASSLPLGANVLTF. CDR3 in DNA: TGTGCCAGCAGCTTACCCCTTGGGGCCAACGTCCTGACTTTC.

Regarding this clonotype: At one end the junction does not follow the germline gene, possibly because of a read error. The chain's CDR3 is CASSLGVSLSYKEQFF. The CDR3 DNA follows: TGCGCCAGCAGCTTGGGTGTCAGTCTCTCCTACAAAGAGCAGTTCTTC. This chain joins TRBV5-1 and TRBJ2-1; D is unresolved. There are 16 residues in the CDR3. Germline CDR1 is SGHRS and CDR2 is YFSETQ.

This clonotype has a handful of counts. J is TRBJ2-3 and V is TRBV20-1; 7 nucleotides line up with TRBD2. The CDR3 runs to 13 residues. Germline V CDR1 and CDR2: DFQATT, SNEGSKA (reference sequence). In DNA, the CDR3 is TGCACCCCTGGGCGGGAGAACACAGATACGCAGTATTTT. Translation gives CTPGRENTDTQYF.

A few counts support this clonotype. The chain uses TRBV2 and TRBJ2-2; 8 nucleotides line up with TRBD1. Germline values: CDR1 SNHLY, CDR2 FYNNEI. The CDR3 is made up of 14 amino acids. V lost 10 bases, J lost 5 bases, and 9 bases stayed unmatched. CDR3 in amino acids: CATRQGYITGELFF. The CDR3 DNA reads TGTGCCACCAGACAGGGGTATATTACCGGGGAGCTGTTTTTT. Full variable domain (outside the CDR3, taken from reference TRBV2 and TRBJ2-2): EPEVTQTPSHQVTQMGQEVILRCVPISNHLYFYWYRQILGQKVEFLVSFYNNEISEKSEIFDDQFSVERPDGSNFTLKIRSTKLEDSAMYFCATRQGYITGELFFGEGSRLTVL.

This clonotype showed up many times. The V gene is TRBV29-1, the J gene TRBJ2-7; D perhaps matches TRBD1 (5 bases). The CDR3 totals 13 residues. Germline CDR1 SQVTM, CDR2 ANQGSEA. Trimming shortened V by 3 bases and J by 4 bases, and 13 bases separated the two germline ends. The CDR3 region has the DNA TGCAGCGTTGACGGCCAGGGTAGGTACGAGCAGTACTTC. Amino acids: CSVDGQGRYEQYF.

In its sample, this clonotype was seen a few times. A much more abundant neighbour one base away suggests this may be a read error. The CDR3 loop reads CASSLSGGNTGAFF. The CDR3, as DNA: TGTGCCAGCAGTTTATCCGGTGGCAACACTGGAGCTTTCTTT. The chain is built from TRBV12-3 or TRBV12-4 and TRBJ1-1; D call uncertain. This CDR3 contains 14 residues.

This clonotype was seen just once. As the CDR3 is not closed by the conserved phenylalanine or tryptophan, this likely results from a read error. The chain is built from TRBV6-2 or TRBV6-3 and TRBJ1-5, with 9 bases matching TRBD1. With V trimmed by 5 bases and J by 5 bases, 16 bases remained unmatched. The CDR3 contains 18 residues. Looked up from germline, CDR1 is MNHEY and CDR2 is SVGEGT. CDR3 region: CASSPIAQDRGRDQPQHL. In nucleotides, the CDR3 is TGTGCCAGCAGTCCGATAGCCCAGGACAGGGGACGGGATCAGCCCCAGCATCTT.

The table lists this clonotype with a few counts. This chain uses TRBV5-1 with TRBJ2-7; TRBD2 might be the D (5 bases). CDR1 SGHRS and CDR2 YFSETQ come from the germline V gene. The CDR3 contains 15 residues. V was cut by 2 bases and J by 1 base, with 13 bases left in between. DNA of the CDR3: TGCGCCAGCAGCTTTAGCAGCGGCGGGTCCTACGAGCAGTACTTC. Protein: CASSFSSGGSYEQYF.

This clonotype appeared a few times. The gene calls are TRBV2 and TRBJ1-2; D unresolved. The CDR3 spans 13 residues. Looked up from germline, CDR1 is SNHLY and CDR2 is FYNNEI. With 0 bases removed from V and 8 bases from J, the gap between germline ends came to 10 bases. CDR3 protein: CASSEAGIWGYTF. CDR3 in DNA: TGTGCCAGCAGTGAAGCGGGAATCTGGGGCTACACCTTC.

The V call is TRBV11-1, the J call TRBJ2-3; the match to TRBD2 covers 14 bases. Germline CDR1 SGHAT, CDR2 FQDESV (reference sequence). Trimming removed 4 bases from V and 7 bases from J; junction bases left unmatched: 10. This CDR3 has 17 amino acids. The CDR3 loop is CASSSWGTSGSWNTQYF. The CDR3 bases are TGTGCCAGCAGCTCGTGGGGGACTAGCGGGAGTTGGAATACGCAGTATTTT.

There are a few counts of this clonotype. The gene calls are TRBV20-1 and TRBJ2-1, with 7 nucleotides matching TRBD2. The junction had 7 bases not matched to a gene; V was cut back by 6 bases and J by 8 bases. This CDR3 has 12 amino acids. The V gene's germline CDR1 is DFQATT and CDR2 SNEGSKA (reference sequence). The DNA for the CDR3 is TGCAGTGCAAGGACTAGTCACGATGAGCAGTTCTTC. This sequence encodes CSARTSHDEQFF.

The chain recombines TRBV7-9 with TRBJ2-3; tentatively, D is TRBD2 (5 bases). CDR3 length: 16 residues. Germline V gene lookup returns CDR1 SEHNR and CDR2 FQNEAQ (reference sequence). The V end lost 5 bases, the J end lost 4 bases, and 19 bases lay between the germline ends. The CDR3 DNA reads TGTGCCAGCAGCAAGTCAGGCCTCCGGGGTGCAGATACGCAGTATTTT. This codes for CASSKSGLRGADTQYF.

This clonotype was seen a few times. The V and J genes are TRBV7-9 and TRBJ1-2; no firm D call. The length of the CDR3 is 16 residues. V was pared by 7 bases and J by 6 bases, with 24 bases between. CDR1 and CDR2 from the germline V gene are SEHNR and FQNEAQ (reference sequence). For the CDR3, the DNA is TGTGCCAGCACCCCAGGCGCCCATACCCGTAGGGATGGCTACACCTTC. This encodes CASTPGAHTRRDGYTF.

This rearrangement joins TRBV5-4 to TRBJ1-2, with TRBD1 as a possible D gene (6 bases). V lost 2 bases to trimming and J lost 6 bases, with 14 bases between them. The CDR3 loop spans 14 amino acids. Germline assignment: CDR1 SGHNT and CDR2 YYREEE (reference sequence). The CDR3 DNA sequence: TGTGCCAGCAGCTTCCTATCCCGGACAGATGGCTACACCTTC. Translation gives CASSFLSRTDGYTF.

Comment on this clonotype: At one of its ends the junction is not consistent with the germline gene, which may arise from a read error. The J gene is TRBJ2-1, the V gene TRBV3-1; 7 positions match TRBD2. This CDR3 spans 13 amino acids. CDR1 LGHDT and CDR2 YNNKEL come from the germline V gene (reference sequence). CDR3 nucleotides: TGTGCCAGCAGCCAAGATCGGGTGGGGAGGGAACTCTTC. It translates to CASSQDRVGRELF.

This clonotype was seen a handful of times. The gene calls are TRBV10-1 and TRBJ2-5; the match to TRBD2 covers 8 bases. Looked up from germline, CDR1 is WNHNN and CDR2 is SYGVQD (reference sequence). This CDR3 is 15 amino acids long. The J segment lost 4 bases and the V segment lost 5 bases, leaving 9 bases of the junction unmatched. DNA of the CDR3: TGCGCCAGCAGTCAGAGCGCGGGAGGAGGAGAGACCCAGTACTTC. Amino acid sequence: CASSQSAGGGETQYF.

Many counts were recorded for this clonotype. This chain uses TRBV20-1 with TRBJ2-5; the match to TRBD2 covers 10 bases. The CDR3 spans 15 residues. The V gene end was trimmed by 2 bases and the J gene end by 1 base; junction bases not matched to a gene: 4. Germline V gene lookup returns CDR1 DFQATT and CDR2 SNEGSKA (reference sequence). Here the CDR3 DNA reads TGCAGTGCTAGACCACTAGCGGGGATCCAAGAGACCCAGTACTTC. This gives the protein CSARPLAGIQETQYF.

As regards this clonotype: Sequence at one end of the junction differs from germline and may be a read error. V and J are TRBV5-1 and TRBJ1-5; D is ambiguous. This CDR3 has 15 amino acids. Per the germline V gene, CDR1 is SGHRS and CDR2 is YFSETQ. CDR3 region: CVSSLAVGEDQPQHF. For the CDR3, the DNA is TGCGTCAGCAGCTTGGCGGTCGGGGAGGATCAGCCCCAGCATTTT.